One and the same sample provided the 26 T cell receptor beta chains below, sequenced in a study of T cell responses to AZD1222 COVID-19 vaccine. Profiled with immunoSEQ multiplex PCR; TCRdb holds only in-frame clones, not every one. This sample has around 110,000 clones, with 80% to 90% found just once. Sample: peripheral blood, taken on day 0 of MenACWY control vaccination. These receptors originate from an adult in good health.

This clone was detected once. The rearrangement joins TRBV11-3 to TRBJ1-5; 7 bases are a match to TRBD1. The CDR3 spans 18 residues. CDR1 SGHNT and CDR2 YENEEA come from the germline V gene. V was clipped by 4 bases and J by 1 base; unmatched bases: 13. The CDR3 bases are TGTGCCAGCAGCTCCGACAGGGTGGGAAGTAGAAGCAATCAGCCCCAGCATTTT. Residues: CASSSDRVGSRSNQPQHF. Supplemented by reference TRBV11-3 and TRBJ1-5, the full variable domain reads EAGVVQSPRYKIIEKKQPVAFWCNPISGHNTLYWYLQNLGQGPELLIRYENEEAVDDSQLPKDRFSAERLKGVDSTLKIQPAELGDSAVYLCASSSDRVGSRSNQPQHFGDGTRLSIL.

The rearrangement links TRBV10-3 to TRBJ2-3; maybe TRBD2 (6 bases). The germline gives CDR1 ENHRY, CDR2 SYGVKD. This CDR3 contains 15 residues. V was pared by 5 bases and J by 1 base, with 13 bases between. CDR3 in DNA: TGTGCCATCAGTAGGGATGGCGGGGGCACAGATACGCAGTATTTT. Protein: CAISRDGGGTDTQYF.

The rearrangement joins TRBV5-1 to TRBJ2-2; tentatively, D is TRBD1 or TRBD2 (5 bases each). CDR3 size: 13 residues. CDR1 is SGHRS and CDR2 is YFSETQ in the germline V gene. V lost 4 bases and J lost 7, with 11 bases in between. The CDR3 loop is CASSRDGGGELFF. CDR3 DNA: TGCGCCAGCAGCCGGGACGGAGGCGGGGAGCTGTTTTTT.

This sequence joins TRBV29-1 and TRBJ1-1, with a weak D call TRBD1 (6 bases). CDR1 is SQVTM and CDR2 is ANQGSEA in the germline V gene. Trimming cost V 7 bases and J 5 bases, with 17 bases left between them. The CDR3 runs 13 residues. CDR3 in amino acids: CSGKDSLRTEAFF. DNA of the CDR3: TGCAGCGGAAAGGACAGTTTGAGGACTGAAGCTTTCTTT.

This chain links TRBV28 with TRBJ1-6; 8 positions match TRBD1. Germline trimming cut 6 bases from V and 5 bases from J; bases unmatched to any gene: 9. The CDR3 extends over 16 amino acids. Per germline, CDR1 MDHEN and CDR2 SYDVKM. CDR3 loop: CASRPTGGEDNSPLHF. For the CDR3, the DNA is TGTGCCAGCAGGCCAACAGGGGGGGAGGATAATTCACCCCTCCACTTT.

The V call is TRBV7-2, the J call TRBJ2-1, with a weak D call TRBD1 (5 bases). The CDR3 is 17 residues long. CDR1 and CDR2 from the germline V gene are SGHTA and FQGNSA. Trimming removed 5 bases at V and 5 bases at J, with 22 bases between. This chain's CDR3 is CASSAQAGIPPHNEQFF. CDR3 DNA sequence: TGTGCCAGCAGCGCCCAGGCAGGGATTCCCCCACACAATGAGCAGTTCTTC.

The CDR3 DNA reads as TGTGCCAGTAGTATAGGCGGCCTTGCTTACGAGCAGTACTTC. Its translation is CASSIGGLAYEQYF. V is TRBV19 and J is TRBJ2-7, with D unclear. This CDR3 has 14 amino acids. Germline CDR1 and CDR2: LNHDA and SQIVND (reference sequence). V lost 1 base to trimming and J lost 4 bases, with 11 bases between them.

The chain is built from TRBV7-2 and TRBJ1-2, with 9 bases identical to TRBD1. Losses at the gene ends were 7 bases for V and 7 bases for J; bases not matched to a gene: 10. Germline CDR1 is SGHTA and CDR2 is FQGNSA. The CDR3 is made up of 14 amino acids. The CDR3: CASNSRDRVFGYTF. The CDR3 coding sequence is TGTGCCAGCAACTCAAGGGACAGGGTATTTGGCTACACCTTC.

The CDR3 reads CAWSLPGQFNQPQHF. The CDR3 coding sequence is TGTGCCTGGAGCCTCCCGGGGCAATTCAATCAGCCCCAGCATTTT. The chain employs TRBV30 and TRBJ1-5; D may be TRBD1 (5 bases). V was pared by 3 bases and J by 3 bases, with 15 bases between. CDR1 GTSNPN and CDR2 SVGIG come from the germline V gene (reference sequence). The length of the CDR3 is 15 residues.

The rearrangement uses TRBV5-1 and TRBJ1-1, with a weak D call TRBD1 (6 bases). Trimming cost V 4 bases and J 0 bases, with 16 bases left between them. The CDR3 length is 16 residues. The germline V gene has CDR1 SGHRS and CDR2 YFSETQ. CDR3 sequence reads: CASSPRTGLMNTEAFF. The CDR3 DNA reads TGCGCCAGCAGCCCTAGAACAGGGCTCATGAACACTGAAGCTTTCTTT.

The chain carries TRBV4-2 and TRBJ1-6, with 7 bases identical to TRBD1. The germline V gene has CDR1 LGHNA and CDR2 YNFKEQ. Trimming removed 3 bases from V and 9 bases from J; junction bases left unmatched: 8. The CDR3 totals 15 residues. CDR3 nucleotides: TGTGCCAGCAGCCACGGACAGGCTATGGGTTCACCCCTCCACTTT. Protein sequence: CASSHGQAMGSPLHF.

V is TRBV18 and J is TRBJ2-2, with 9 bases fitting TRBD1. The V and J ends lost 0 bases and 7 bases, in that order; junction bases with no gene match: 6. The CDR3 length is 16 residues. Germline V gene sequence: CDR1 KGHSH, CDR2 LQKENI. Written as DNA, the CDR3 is TGTGCCAGCTCACCACCCGGGACAGGGTTTGACGGGGAGCTGTTTTTT. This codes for CASSPPGTGFDGELFF.

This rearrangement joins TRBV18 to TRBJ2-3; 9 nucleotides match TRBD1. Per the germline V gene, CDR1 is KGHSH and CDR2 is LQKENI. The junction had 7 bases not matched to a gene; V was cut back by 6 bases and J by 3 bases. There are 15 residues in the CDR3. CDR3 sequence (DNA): TGTGCCAGCTCCTCTCGACAGGGGGTGACAGATACGCAGTATTTT. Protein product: CASSSRQGVTDTQYF.

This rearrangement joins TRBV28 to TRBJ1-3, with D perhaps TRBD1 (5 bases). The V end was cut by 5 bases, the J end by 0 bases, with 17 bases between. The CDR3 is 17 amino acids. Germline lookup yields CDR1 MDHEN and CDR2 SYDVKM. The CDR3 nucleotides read TGTGCCAGCAGTCCCCGGGCAGGGCCTCCCTCTGGAAACACCATATATTTT. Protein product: CASSPRAGPPSGNTIYF.

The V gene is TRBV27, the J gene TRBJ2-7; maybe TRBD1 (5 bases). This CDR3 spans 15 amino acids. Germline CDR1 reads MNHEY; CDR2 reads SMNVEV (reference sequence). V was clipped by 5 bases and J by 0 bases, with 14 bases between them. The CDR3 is CASSKTAQTSYEQYF. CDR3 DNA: TGTGCCAGCAGTAAGACAGCTCAAACCTCCTACGAGCAGTACTTC.

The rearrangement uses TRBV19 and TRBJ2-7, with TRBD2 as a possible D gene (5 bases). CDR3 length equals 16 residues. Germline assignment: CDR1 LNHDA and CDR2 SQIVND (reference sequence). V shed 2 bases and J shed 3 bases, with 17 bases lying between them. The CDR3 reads CASSITRTGVIYEQYF. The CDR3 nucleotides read TGTGCCAGTAGTATAACGAGGACCGGGGTAATCTACGAGCAGTACTTC.

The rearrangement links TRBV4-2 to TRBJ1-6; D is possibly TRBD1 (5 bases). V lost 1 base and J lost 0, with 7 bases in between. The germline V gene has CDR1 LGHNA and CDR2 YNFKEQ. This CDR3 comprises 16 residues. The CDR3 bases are TGTGCCAGCAGCCAAGTCGACAGCTCCTATAATTCACCCCTCCACTTT. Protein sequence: CASSQVDSSYNSPLHF.

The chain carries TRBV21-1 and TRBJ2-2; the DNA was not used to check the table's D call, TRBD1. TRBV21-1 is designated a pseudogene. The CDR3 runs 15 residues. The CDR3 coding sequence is TGTGCCAGCGCCCCCGGACAGACGAACACCGGGGAGCTGTTTTTT. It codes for CASAPGQTNTGELFF.

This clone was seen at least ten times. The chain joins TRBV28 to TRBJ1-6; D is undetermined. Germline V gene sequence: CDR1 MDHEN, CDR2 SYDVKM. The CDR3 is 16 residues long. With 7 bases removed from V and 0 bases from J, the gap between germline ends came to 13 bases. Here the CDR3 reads CASTPLQSSYNSPLHF. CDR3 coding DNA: TGTGCCAGCACCCCGTTACAGAGCTCCTATAATTCACCCCTCCACTTT.

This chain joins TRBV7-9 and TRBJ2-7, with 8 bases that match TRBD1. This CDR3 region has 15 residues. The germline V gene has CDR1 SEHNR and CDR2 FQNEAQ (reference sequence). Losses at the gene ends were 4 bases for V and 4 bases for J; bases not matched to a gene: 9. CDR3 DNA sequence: TGTGCCAGCAGCTCTTACGCAGGGGGCTGGTACGAGCAGTACTTC. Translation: CASSSYAGGWYEQYF.

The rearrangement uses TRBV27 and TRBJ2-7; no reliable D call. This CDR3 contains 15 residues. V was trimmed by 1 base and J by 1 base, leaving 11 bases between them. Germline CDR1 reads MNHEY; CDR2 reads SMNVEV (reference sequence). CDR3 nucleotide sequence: TGTGCCAGCAGTTTATTGGGCAGGCGATCCTACGAGCAGTACTTC. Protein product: CASSLLGRRSYEQYF.

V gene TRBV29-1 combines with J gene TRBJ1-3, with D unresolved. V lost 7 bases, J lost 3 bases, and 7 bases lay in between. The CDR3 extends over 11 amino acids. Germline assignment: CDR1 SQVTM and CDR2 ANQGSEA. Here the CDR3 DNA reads TGCAGCGCCGACGATGGAAACACCATATATTTT. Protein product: CSADDGNTIYF.

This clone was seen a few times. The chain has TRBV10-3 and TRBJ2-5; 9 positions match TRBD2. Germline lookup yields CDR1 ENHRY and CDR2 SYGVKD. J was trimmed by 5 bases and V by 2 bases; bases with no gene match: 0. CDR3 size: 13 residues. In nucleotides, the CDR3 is TGTGCCATCAGTGAGACTAGCGGGGAGACCCAGTACTTC. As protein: CAISETSGETQYF.

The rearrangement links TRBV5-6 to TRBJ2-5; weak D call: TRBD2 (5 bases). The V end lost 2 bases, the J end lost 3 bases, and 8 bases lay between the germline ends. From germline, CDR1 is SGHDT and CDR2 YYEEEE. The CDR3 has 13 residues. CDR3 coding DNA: TGTGCCAGCAGCTTATCCGGGGAAGAGACCCAGTACTTC. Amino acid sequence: CASSLSGEETQYF.

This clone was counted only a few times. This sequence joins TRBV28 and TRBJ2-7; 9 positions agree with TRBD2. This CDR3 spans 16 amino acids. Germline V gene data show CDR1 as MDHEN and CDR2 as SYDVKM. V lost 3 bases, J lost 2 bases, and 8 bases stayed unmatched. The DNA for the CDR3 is TGTGCCAGCAGTTTTAGACTAGCGGACTTAACCTACGAGCAGTACTTC. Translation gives CASSFRLADLTYEQYF.

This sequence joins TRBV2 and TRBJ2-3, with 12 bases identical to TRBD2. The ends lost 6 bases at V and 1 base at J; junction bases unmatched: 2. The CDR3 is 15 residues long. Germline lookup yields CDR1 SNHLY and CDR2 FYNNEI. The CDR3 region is CASRRTSGGTDTQYF. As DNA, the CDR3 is TGTGCCAGCAGGCGGACTAGCGGGGGCACAGATACGCAGTATTTT.